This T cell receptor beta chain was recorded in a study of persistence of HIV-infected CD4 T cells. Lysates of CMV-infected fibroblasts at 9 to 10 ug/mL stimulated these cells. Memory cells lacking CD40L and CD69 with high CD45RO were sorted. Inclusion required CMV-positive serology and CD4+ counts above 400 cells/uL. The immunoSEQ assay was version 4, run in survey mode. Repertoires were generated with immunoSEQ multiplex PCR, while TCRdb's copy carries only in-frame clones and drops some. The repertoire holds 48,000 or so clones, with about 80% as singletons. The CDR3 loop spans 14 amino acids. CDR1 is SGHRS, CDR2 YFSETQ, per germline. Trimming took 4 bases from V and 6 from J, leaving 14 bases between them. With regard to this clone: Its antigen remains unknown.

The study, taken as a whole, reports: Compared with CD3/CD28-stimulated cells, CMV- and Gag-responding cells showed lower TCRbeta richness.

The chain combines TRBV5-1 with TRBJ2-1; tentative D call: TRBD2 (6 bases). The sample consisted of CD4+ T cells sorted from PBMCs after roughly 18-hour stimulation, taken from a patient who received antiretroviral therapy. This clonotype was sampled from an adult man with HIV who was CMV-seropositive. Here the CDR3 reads CASSAGLLSNEQFF. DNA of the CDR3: TGCGCCAGCAGCGCGGGACTGCTTAGCAATGAGCAGTTCTTC. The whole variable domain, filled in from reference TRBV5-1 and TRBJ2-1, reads KAGVTQTPRYLIKTRGQQVTLSCSPISGHRSVSWYQQTPGQGLQFLFEYFSETQRNKGNFPGRFSGRQFSNSRSEMNVSTLELGDSALYLCASSAGLLSNEQFFGPGTRLTVL.